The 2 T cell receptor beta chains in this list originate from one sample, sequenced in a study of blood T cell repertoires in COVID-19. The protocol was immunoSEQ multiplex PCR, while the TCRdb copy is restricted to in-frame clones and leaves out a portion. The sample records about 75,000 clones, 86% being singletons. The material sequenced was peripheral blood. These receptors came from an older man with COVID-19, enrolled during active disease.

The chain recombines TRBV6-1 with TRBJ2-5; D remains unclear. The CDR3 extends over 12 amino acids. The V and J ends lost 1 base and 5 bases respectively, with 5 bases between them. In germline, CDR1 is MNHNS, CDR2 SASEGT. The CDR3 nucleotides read TGTGCCAGCAGTGAAGTCGGGGAGACCCAGTACTTC. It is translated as CASSEVGETQYF.

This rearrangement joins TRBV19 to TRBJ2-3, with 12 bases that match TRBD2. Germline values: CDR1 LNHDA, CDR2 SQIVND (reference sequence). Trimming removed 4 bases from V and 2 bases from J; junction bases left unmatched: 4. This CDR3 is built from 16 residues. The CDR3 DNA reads TGTGCCAGTAGTAGGCGACTAGCGGGGGCCACAGATACGCAGTATTTT. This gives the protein CASSRRLAGATDTQYF.